Sequencing of this T cell receptor beta chain was carried out in a study of blood T cells in healthy people across ages. General study results and limits: Getting older went along with TCR beta diversity per million T cells dropping roughly linearly. Researchers report that TCR beta diversity correlated strongly with naive T cell percentage.

A word on this clonotype: Its specificity is unknown.

CDR1 and CDR2 (germline): SQVTM, ANQGSEA. The CDR3 is 11 amino acids. V shed 6 bases and J shed 4 bases, with 9 bases lying between them. With a J-beta primer mix and a sample-barcoded 5' primer, a second PCR ran 7 to 11 cycles. Through a template-switch adaptor with 12 random nucleotides, each cDNA molecule received a tag. TCRdb reprocessed the 5' RACE reads via MiXCR and lists one record per CDR3 protein. The sample holds more than 650,000 distinct CDR3 sequences, roughly 24% seen once. These data were also reused for a study on T cells of mothers and their children.

The origin of this receptor is a boy younger than 18 in good health. The sample taken for sequencing was blood. V usage is TRBV29-1 and J usage is TRBJ2-5; D is undetermined. DNA for the CDR3: TGCAGCGTCCCCCTTCCAGAGACCCAGTACTTC. Protein sequence: CSVPLPETQYF.